This is a list of T cell receptor beta chains from one sample in a study of cytomegalovirus exposure and HLA in healthy donors. The repertoire was sequenced with immunoSEQ multiplex PCR; TCRdb's copy has only in-frame clones and lacks some. The ten top clones account for approximately 3.9%, within a sample of 65,000 to 90,000 clones. Sequenced input: PBMCs. The receptors here all came from a female donor in good health and CMV-seropositive. The CDR3 runs from the conserved cysteine through the conserved F or W. The D gene is left open where the match is weak.

j_gene: TRBJ2-5; d_gene: TRBD2; v_gene: TRBV6-1; CDR3aa: CASTSGGAGQETQYF; CDR3nt: TGTGCCAGCACTAGCGGGGGGGCGGGGCAAGAGACCCAGTACTTC
j_gene: TRBJ2-7; d_gene: TRBD1; v_gene: TRBV9; CDR3aa: CASSPAAGTGFTYEQYF; CDR3nt: TGTGCCAGCAGCCCAGCGGCCGGGACAGGCTTCACTTACGAGCAGTACTTC
j_gene: TRBJ1-1; d_gene: -; v_gene: TRBV11-2; CDR3aa: CASSLAGSGGAFF; CDR3nt: TGTGCCAGCAGCTTAGCTGGGTCGGGAGGAGCTTTCTTT
j_gene: TRBJ2-2; d_gene: -; v_gene: TRBV5-1; CDR3aa: CASSLGVGGAGELFF; CDR3nt: TGCGCCAGCAGCTTGGGAGTAGGCGGGGCCGGGGAGCTGTTTTTT
j_gene: TRBJ1-2; d_gene: TRBD1; v_gene: TRBV29-1; CDR3aa: CSVVEQGVRGYTF; CDR3nt: TGCAGCGTTGTGGAACAGGGGGTACGGGGCTACACCTTC
j_gene: TRBJ2-1; d_gene: TRBD2; v_gene: TRBV19; CDR3aa: CASSIALGTSGVNEQFF; CDR3nt: TGTGCCAGTAGTATCGCCCTGGGGACTAGCGGGGTAAATGAGCAGTTCTTC
j_gene: TRBJ2-5; d_gene: -; v_gene: TRBV7-6; CDR3aa: CASSPPGLSVETQYF; CDR3nt: TGTGCCAGCAGTCCCCCTGGACTTTCAGTGGAGACCCAGTACTTC
j_gene: TRBJ1-1; d_gene: -; v_gene: TRBV11-2; CDR3aa: CASSSQGRTEAFF; CDR3nt: TGTGCCAGCAGCTCTCAGGGAAGGACTGAAGCTTTCTTT
j_gene: TRBJ1-1; d_gene: TRBD1; v_gene: TRBV6-1; CDR3aa: CASNQGARPREAFF; CDR3nt: TGTGCCAGCAACCAGGGGGCCCGACCTAGAGAAGCTTTCTTT
j_gene: TRBJ2-4; d_gene: TRBD2; v_gene: TRBV5-4; CDR3aa: CASSPGVVRGSGNIQYF; CDR3nt: TGTGCCAGCAGCCCGGGTGTCGTGCGGGGGAGTGGAAACATTCAGTACTTC
j_gene: TRBJ2-5; d_gene: TRBD2; v_gene: TRBV5-1; CDR3aa: CASSLGSSTSGGETQYF; CDR3nt: TGCGCCAGCAGCTTGGGGTCTAGTACTAGCGGGGGCGAGACCCAGTACTTC
j_gene: TRBJ1-6; d_gene: -; v_gene: TRBV29-1; CDR3aa: CSVGQGAGSPLHF; CDR3nt: -
j_gene: TRBJ2-3; d_gene: -; v_gene: TRBV4-3; CDR3aa: CASSHRNADTQYF; CDR3nt: TGCGCCAGCAGCCACAGAAACGCAGATACGCAGTATTTT
j_gene: TRBJ2-1; d_gene: TRBD1; v_gene: TRBV18; CDR3aa: CASSQGDTYNEQFF; CDR3nt: TGTGCCAGCTCGCAGGGGGATACCTACAATGAGCAGTTCTTC
j_gene: TRBJ2-7; d_gene: TRBD2; v_gene: TRBV27; CDR3aa: CASRRGGSVYEQYF; CDR3nt: TGTGCCAGCAGACGAGGCGGGAGCGTCTACGAGCAGTACTTC
j_gene: TRBJ2-1; d_gene: TRBD2; v_gene: TRBV6-1; CDR3aa: CASGGGSGSFSYNEQFF; CDR3nt: TGTGCCAGCGGTGGGGGTAGCGGGAGTTTCTCCTACAATGAGCAGTTCTTC